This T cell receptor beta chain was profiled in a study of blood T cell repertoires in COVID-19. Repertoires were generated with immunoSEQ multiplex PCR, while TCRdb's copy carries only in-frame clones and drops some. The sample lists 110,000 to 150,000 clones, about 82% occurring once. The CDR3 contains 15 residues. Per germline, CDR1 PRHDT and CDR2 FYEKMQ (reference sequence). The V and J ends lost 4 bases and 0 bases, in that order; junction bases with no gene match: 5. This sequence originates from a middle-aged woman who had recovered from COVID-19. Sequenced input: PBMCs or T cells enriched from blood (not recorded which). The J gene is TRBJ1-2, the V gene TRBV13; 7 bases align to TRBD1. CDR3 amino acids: CASSSRDRPNYGYTF. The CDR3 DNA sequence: TGTGCCAGCAGCTCTCGGGACAGACCTAACTATGGCTACACCTTC.